These 27 T cell receptor beta chains originate from one sample sequenced in a study of response to subunit inactivated influenza vaccine. TCRdb reprocessed the RT-PCR reads with MiXCR, giving one entry per CDR3 protein. The sample comprises about 160,000 distinct CDR3 sequences, roughly 10% of which are singletons, and about an eighth rests with the top ten. The material sequenced was non-naive T cells sorted from PBMCs, taken more than 35 days after vaccination. The receptors here all came from a man aged 50-60 years who received an inactivated influenza vaccine.

V and J are TRBV7-3 and TRBJ2-1; 12 bases are a match to TRBD2. Unmatched junction bases numbered 11, after V lost 2 bases and J lost 6 bases. Germline V gene sequence: CDR1 SGHTA, CDR2 FQGTGA. The CDR3 is made up of 18 amino acids. The CDR3 loop is CASSLWAPSGRAVNEQFF. The CDR3, as DNA: TGTGCCAGCAGCTTATGGGCGCCTAGCGGGAGGGCGGTCAATGAGCAGTTCTTC.

Ten or more counts support this clonotype. The J gene is TRBJ2-5, the V gene TRBV5-5; 10 nucleotides match TRBD1. This CDR3 comprises 16 residues. The junction had 10 bases not matched to a gene; V was cut back by 3 bases and J by 5 bases. Germline lookup yields CDR1 SGHKS and CDR2 YYEKEE (reference sequence). CDR3 region: CASSSTGTGARETQYF. CDR3 coding DNA: TGTGCCAGCAGCTCAACCGGGACAGGGGCCCGTGAGACCCAGTACTTC.

The gene calls are TRBV20-1 and TRBJ2-3; 9 bases agree with TRBD1. The CDR3 extends over 13 amino acids. CDR1 is DFQATT and CDR2 is SNEGSKA in the germline V gene (reference sequence). After removal of 7 bases from V and 7 bases from J, the junction contained 9 bases not matched to a gene. The CDR3 sequence: CSEPGTGTNTQYF. The CDR3 region has the DNA TGCAGTGAACCCGGGACAGGGACGAATACGCAGTATTTT.

This clonotype occurred a few times. This rearrangement joins TRBV19 to TRBJ2-5, with unresolved D. V gave up 3 bases and J gave up 0 bases, with 8 bases separating them. There are 14 residues in the CDR3. Germline values: CDR1 LNHDA, CDR2 SQIVND (reference sequence). The CDR3 here is CASSMGLHQETQYF. The CDR3 nucleotides read TGTGCCAGTAGTATGGGTCTGCACCAAGAGACCCAGTACTTC.

This clonotype has more than one count but fewer than ten. CDR3 sequence: CASSEPLAGLVYEQYF. In DNA form, the CDR3 reads TGTGCCAGCAGTGAACCCCTAGCGGGCCTGGTTTACGAGCAGTACTTC. The chain couples TRBV28 to TRBJ2-7, with 8 bases aligning to TRBD2. Trimming took 5 bases from V and 4 from J; bases not matched to a gene: 13. CDR1 and CDR2 (germline): MDHEN, SYDVKM. CDR3 size: 16 residues.

This clonotype was seen ten or more times. The chain uses TRBV20-1 and TRBJ2-3; TRBD2 aligns across 9 bases. V lost 6 bases, J lost 2 bases, and 9 bases stayed unmatched. Germline values: CDR1 DFQATT, CDR2 SNEGSKA (reference sequence). The CDR3 has 15 amino acids. The CDR3 sequence: CSAPERGAFTDTQYF. DNA for the CDR3: TGCAGTGCACCTGAGCGGGGGGCCTTCACAGATACGCAGTATTTT.

The CDR3 loop reads CSARDSVGGSRETQYF. CDR3 nucleotide sequence: TGCAGTGCTAGAGATTCTGTGGGGGGGTCGAGGGAGACCCAGTACTTC. The chain is built from TRBV20-1 and TRBJ2-5; 7 bases map to TRBD2. CDR1 is DFQATT, CDR2 SNEGSKA, per germline (reference sequence). The V gene end was trimmed by 0 bases and the J gene end by 5 bases; junction bases not matched to a gene: 12. The CDR3 has 16 residues.

This clonotype was picked up many times. V gene TRBV28 combines with J gene TRBJ2-3; no clear D gene. This CDR3 is built from 15 residues. V was pared by 1 base and J by 5 bases, with 13 bases between. Germline lookup yields CDR1 MDHEN and CDR2 SYDVKM. The CDR3 here is CASSLFELFKDTQYF. The CDR3 DNA sequence: TGTGCCAGCAGTTTATTTGAGTTATTCAAAGATACGCAGTATTTT.

V gene TRBV20-1 combines with J gene TRBJ2-5; perhaps TRBD1 as D (6 bases). This CDR3 region has 14 residues. V was clipped by 0 bases and J by 2 bases, with 10 bases between them. Looked up from germline, CDR1 is DFQATT and CDR2 is SNEGSKA (reference sequence). CDR3 sequence: CSARDYTGQETQYF. The CDR3 region has the DNA TGCAGTGCTAGAGATTATACAGGGCAAGAGACCCAGTACTTC.

This clonotype was counted a few times. Written as DNA, the CDR3 is TGTGCCAGCAGCTTATTTACTAGCGGGAGTGGCGAGACCCAGTACTTC. Protein sequence: CASSLFTSGSGETQYF. The chain combines TRBV7-8 with TRBJ2-5; TRBD2 matches at 11 bases. V lost 2 bases to trimming and J lost 5 bases; unmatched junction nucleotides: 7. The CDR3 consists of 16 residues. Germline values: CDR1 SGHVS, CDR2 FQNEAQ.

This clonotype came up many times. The V gene is TRBV20-1, the J gene TRBJ1-5; 7 bases fit TRBD1. Germline V gene lookup returns CDR1 DFQATT and CDR2 SNEGSKA (reference sequence). Trimming at V came to 3 bases and at J to 6 bases, leaving 5 bases not matched to a gene. This CDR3 has 13 amino acids. Here the CDR3 reads CSARAGGGQPQHF. CDR3 DNA sequence: TGCAGTGCTAGGGCAGGGGGTGGTCAGCCCCAGCATTTT.

This rearrangement joins TRBV10-1 to TRBJ2-3; D ambiguous. The V gene lost 2 bases and the J gene lost 4 bases, with 13 bases spanning the gap. Germline V gene data show CDR1 as WNHNN and CDR2 as SYGVQD (reference sequence). This CDR3 has 15 residues. CDR3 sequence (DNA): TGCGCCAGCAGTGAGGGGCCTAGGGTGGCAGATACGCAGTATTTT. As protein: CASSEGPRVADTQYF.

The CDR3 sequence: CATSRDTGDTQYF. CDR3 DNA: TGTGCCACCAGCAGAGATACGGGCGATACGCAGTATTTT. The genes are TRBV15 and TRBJ2-3; D is uncertain. Germline V gene sequence: CDR1 LNHNV, CDR2 YYDKDF (reference sequence). This CDR3 is built from 13 residues. Trimming stripped 0 bases from V and 6 bases from J, with 7 bases between.

This chain links TRBV7-9 with TRBJ2-3, with TRBD1 identical over 9 bases. Per germline, CDR1 SEHNR and CDR2 FQNEAQ (reference sequence). V shed 11 bases and J 4 bases; nucleotides not matched to a gene: 7. CDR3 size: 13 residues. CDR3 bases: TGTGCCGGAGCGGGACAGGGACCAGATACGCAGTATTTT. Its protein product is CAGAGQGPDTQYF. The full variable domain, rest sourced from reference TRBV7-9 and TRBJ2-3, is DTGVSQNPRHKITKRGQNVTFRCDPISEHNRLYWYRQTLGQGPEFLTYFQNEAQLEKSRLLSDRFSAERPKGSFSTLEIQRTEQGDSAMYLCAGAGQGPDTQYFGPGTRLTVL.

This clonotype was counted many times. The chain carries TRBV29-1 and TRBJ2-3; TRBD1 agrees at 9 bases. CDR1 and CDR2 from the germline V gene are SQVTM and ANQGSEA. This CDR3 contains 13 residues. J lost 1 base, V lost 7 bases, and 3 bases had no gene match. The CDR3 coding sequence is TGCAGCGGGACAGGGGTCGGCACAGATACGCAGTATTTT. Translated: CSGTGVGTDTQYF.

This clonotype was recorded a few times. CDR3 in DNA: TGCGCCAGCAGCCAAGGCCCTGGTTCCGGGGGGCCTGGCTACACCTTC. This codes for CASSQGPGSGGPGYTF. The chain has TRBV4-3 and TRBJ1-2, with a tentative D call TRBD1 (6 bases). Germline CDR1 and CDR2: LGHNA and YSLEER. Trimming took 1 base from V and 7 from J, leaving 19 bases between them. CDR3 size: 16 residues.

This clonotype was picked up a small number of times. The chain employs TRBV7-2 and TRBJ2-1; the D gene is possibly TRBD2 (6 bases). This CDR3 is 13 amino acids long. Trimming shortened V by 1 base and J by 8 bases, and 9 bases separated the two germline ends. Germline CDR1 and CDR2: SGHTA and FQGNSA. The CDR3 loop reads CASSLVWRDEQFF. CDR3 sequence (DNA): TGTGCCAGCAGCTTAGTTTGGAGGGATGAGCAGTTCTTC.

The rearrangement links TRBV27 to TRBJ2-7; D uncertain. There are 13 residues in the CDR3. The V gene lost 6 bases and the J gene lost 3 bases, with 12 bases spanning the gap. Germline V gene data show CDR1 as MNHEY and CDR2 as SMNVEV (reference sequence). The CDR3 reads CASSLGSIYEQYF. As DNA, the CDR3 is TGTGCCAGCAGCCTCGGGTCGATCTACGAGCAGTACTTC.

The chain uses TRBV5-6 and TRBJ1-2; D may be TRBD1 (6 bases). Trimming took off 4 bases at V and 8 bases at J, with 15 bases between the two ends. Germline lookup yields CDR1 SGHDT and CDR2 YYEEEE. This CDR3 has 13 amino acids. The CDR3 region is CASSRQVPGGYTF. CDR3 nucleotide sequence: TGTGCCAGCAGCAGACAGGTCCCGGGAGGCTACACCTTC.

The table lists this clonotype with many counts. The rearrangement uses TRBV12-3 or TRBV12-4 and TRBJ1-1, with a tentative D call TRBD1 (6 bases). The CDR3 totals 18 residues. The V and J ends lost 1 base and 6 bases respectively, with 24 bases between them. The CDR3 DNA sequence: TGTGCCAGCAGTTTAGGGACAGCAATTGCCCGGGATGTGGCTGAAGCTTTCTTT. This gives the protein CASSLGTAIARDVAEAFF.

This clonotype was observed a handful of times. The chain is built from TRBV2 and TRBJ2-3, with 12 nucleotides matching TRBD2. The CDR3 length is 18 residues. Germline lookup yields CDR1 SNHLY and CDR2 FYNNEI. The V and J ends lost 8 bases and 2 bases, in that order; junction bases with no gene match: 14. The CDR3 is CASRRASGRARTTDTQYF. DNA for the CDR3: TGTGCCAGCCGGAGGGCTAGCGGGAGGGCCCGGACCACAGATACGCAGTATTTT.

The CDR3 DNA follows: TGTGCCACCAGTGATTTGCAGGATACGCAGTATTTT. It is translated as CATSDLQDTQYF. This sequence joins TRBV24-1 and TRBJ2-3; D not resolved. Trimming removed 0 bases from V and 6 bases from J, with 3 bases in between. The length of the CDR3 is 12 residues. CDR1 KGHDR and CDR2 SFDVKD come from the germline V gene.

The V gene is TRBV7-9, the J gene TRBJ2-1; D uncertain. CDR3 length: 17 amino acids. Germline assignment: CDR1 SEHNR and CDR2 FQNEAQ (reference sequence). Trimming removed 3 bases from V and 0 bases from J, with 15 bases in between. CDR3: CASSLPVVGRSYNEQFF. The CDR3 region has the DNA TGTGCCAGCAGCTTGCCGGTCGTCGGGCGCTCCTACAATGAGCAGTTCTTC.

The table lists this clonotype with many counts. V gene TRBV29-1 combines with J gene TRBJ2-7, with 9 bases identical to TRBD1. CDR3 size: 15 residues. V dropped 2 bases and J dropped 5; count of bases not matched to a gene: 10. The germline V gene has CDR1 SQVTM and CDR2 ANQGSEA. The CDR3 spells CSVERAGTGRNEQYF. The CDR3, as DNA: TGCAGCGTTGAAAGGGCCGGGACAGGGAGGAACGAGCAGTACTTC.

J is TRBJ1-2 and V is TRBV18; D is uncertain. The CDR3 contains 14 residues. Germline loops: CDR1 KGHSH, CDR2 LQKENI. The V gene lost 2 bases and the J gene lost 2 bases, with 9 bases spanning the gap. The CDR3 DNA sequence: TGTGCCAGCTCACCATCGAACTTGAACTATGGCTACACCTTC. Translation: CASSPSNLNYGYTF.

This clonotype was counted between two and nine times. The chain has TRBV12-3 or TRBV12-4 and TRBJ1-4; D remains unclear. CDR3 length: 14 amino acids. V lost 1 base and J 5 bases, leaving 8 bases between the germline ends. CDR3 coding DNA: TGTGCCAGCAGTTTAGGTCCTTACAATGAAAAACTGTTTTTT. As protein: CASSLGPYNEKLFF.

The V and J genes are TRBV19 and TRBJ1-5; D remains unclear. Between the trimmed V and J ends, which lost 1 base and 2 bases, there was a span of 12 bases. The germline V gene encodes CDR1 LNHDA and CDR2 SQIVND (reference sequence). The CDR3 sequence is 16 residues long. The CDR3 reads CASSIADLWGNQPQHF. CDR3 sequence (DNA): TGTGCCAGTAGTATAGCAGACCTTTGGGGCAATCAGCCCCAGCATTTT.